This entry describes one T cell receptor (beta chain). Its specificity is not known. This sample was taken from a study of T cell responses to AZD1222 COVID-19 vaccine. As for the study in general: Pooled together were second doses at about 4 or about 12 weeks. The study, taken as a whole, reports: There were repertoire samples only from the period after the peak T cell response. Baseline seropositivity characterized only a handful of AZD1222 recipients. Reports say nearly half of spike-specific TCRs go after unmutated variant regions.

From germline, CDR1 is SNHLY and CDR2 FYNNEI. The J segment lost 2 bases and the V segment lost 8 bases, leaving 7 bases of the junction unmatched. CDR3 length: 15 amino acids. The table came from immunoSEQ multiplex PCR; TCRdb's copy has only in-frame clones and leaves some out. The sample contains about 140,000 clones, roughly 92% of which appear only once. This receptor was identified in an adult in good health. The chain combines TRBV2 with TRBJ2-2, with 8 bases that match TRBD1. The sequencing used peripheral blood, collected on day 0 of AZD1222 vaccination. The CDR3 protein is CASVTGGSNTGELFF. CDR3 coding DNA: TGTGCCAGCGTTACAGGGGGGAGTAACACCGGGGAGCTGTTTTTT.